Listed here is a single T cell receptor (beta chain). Its antigen is still unknown. Trimming left V 6 bases short and J 5 bases short, with 19 bases between. CDR3 size: 15 residues. Germline-derived CDR1 and CDR2 are LNHDA and SQIVND (reference sequence). The sample belongs to a study of OX40 agonist ivuxolimab in advanced cancers. Study context: Partial responses, seen in three patients, involved one hepatocellular carcinoma and two cutaneous melanomas. Notes on the study in general: Partial responders dosed at 0.1-3.0 mg/kg displayed clonal expansion ranking among the lowest.

Measured with immunoSEQ multiplex PCR; TCRdb has only the in-frame clones, and not every one. Among about 59,000 clones listed, approximately 92% were seen once. The receptor was isolated from an adult with an advanced solid tumor such as melanoma, head and neck, liver or kidney cancer. The chain combines TRBV19 with TRBJ1-2; the D gene is possibly TRBD1 (5 bases). The source material was CD4+ or CD8+ T cells sorted from blood, sampled in a trial of the OX40 agonist ivuxolimab. CDR3 nucleotide sequence: TGTGCCAGTAGCCCCTTCGACAGCTACCCTTATGGCTACACCTTC. This encodes CASSPFDSYPYGYTF.